The 17 T cell receptor beta chains listed next were all sequenced from one sample in a study of T cell clonality in common variable immunodeficiency. General study findings and limits: In common variable immunodeficiency, TCR beta chains reportedly carried fewer deletions and N-nucleotide insertions.

TCRdb keeps only in-frame clones here, not all; method: immunoSEQ multiplex PCR. The sample was found to contain about 34,000 clones, and every one recurs. Antigens of these TCRs are unknown. What was sequenced was peripheral blood mononuclear cells. The receptor set was obtained from a human donor with common variable immunodeficiency.

The sample holds a few counts of this clone. The read stops 3 residues short of the end of the CDR3; the missing end is completed from the germline J gene. The chain uses TRBV19 and TRBJ1-1; tentative D call: TRBD1 (5 bases). V lost 4 bases and J lost 4, with 19 bases in between. Germline loops: CDR1 LNHDA, CDR2 SQIVND (reference sequence). This CDR3 spans 16 amino acids. Partial CDR3 DNA: TGTGCCAGTAGTACAGTTCCGGGACTGATCATCACTGAA. It codes for CASSTVPGLIITE. From start to end, the CDR3 is CASSTVPGLIITEAFF.

This clone was counted ten times or more. The read gets to within 3 residues of the CDR3 end, and the germline J gene fills in the rest. The chain joins TRBV20-1 to TRBJ1-6; 8 nucleotides agree with TRBD1. With 0 bases clipped from V and 7 bases from J, the junction kept 11 bases outside the gene matches. This CDR3 has 17 residues. From germline, CDR1 is DFQATT and CDR2 SNEGSKA (reference sequence). The CDR3 reads CSARDGGQGARNSPLHF. The sequenced CDR3 bases are TGCAGTGCTAGAGATGGTGGGCAGGGGGCGCGGAATTCACCC.

About this clone: The CDR3 end falls 3 residues outside the read, so it is completed with the germline J gene. The chain is built from TRBV19 and TRBJ1-1; TRBD1 might be the D (6 bases). The germline V and J ends were trimmed by 5 bases and 1 base, with 11 bases remaining between them. The germline gives CDR1 LNHDA, CDR2 SQIVND (reference sequence). CDR3 length: 14 residues. The part of the CDR3 DNA that was read is TGTGCCAGTAGTGCGGACAGACAGAACACTGAA. It codes for CASSADRQNTE. From start to end, the CDR3 is CASSADRQNTEAFF.

This clone was detected only a few times. The CDR3 protein is CASSATGIPYEQYF. CDR3 DNA, as far as it was read: TGTGCCAGTAGTGCGACAGGGATCCCCTACGAG. This chain joins TRBV19 and TRBJ2-7; 7 nucleotides line up with TRBD1. The read terminates 3 residues before the CDR3 end, so the remaining end is supplied by the germline J gene. There are 14 residues in the CDR3. With 5 bases clipped from V and 2 bases from J, the junction kept 6 bases outside the gene matches. Per germline, CDR1 LNHDA and CDR2 SQIVND (reference sequence).

The table lists this clone with many counts. The read is 3 residues too short to cover the CDR3 end, so that end is filled in from the germline J gene. J is TRBJ2-3 and V is TRBV30; tentative D call: TRBD1 (6 bases). CDR1 is GTSNPN and CDR2 is SVGIG in the germline V gene (reference sequence). V was clipped by 2 bases and J by 4 bases, with 13 bases between them. This CDR3 is built from 14 residues. CDR3 DNA (partial): TGTGCCTGGAGTCTTATGACAGGCCCAGATACG. It translates to CAWSLMTGPDT. Given in full, the CDR3 is CAWSLMTGPDTQYF.

As concerns this clone: The read ends 3 residues early relative to the CDR3; the germline J gene fills the gap. V gene TRBV6-1 combines with J gene TRBJ2-1; 8 bases map to TRBD2. The CDR3 is made up of 16 amino acids. Germline V CDR1 and CDR2: MNHNS, SASEGT. The junction had 10 bases not matched to a gene; V was cut back by 1 base and J by 8 bases. The CDR3: CASSEDEREFWYEQFF. The sequenced CDR3 bases are TGTGCCAGCAGTGAAGACGAGCGGGAGTTCTGGTATGAG.

This clone was detected many times. Read data end 3 residues before the CDR3 end; the end is taken from the germline J gene. V gene TRBV6-2 or TRBV6-3 combines with J gene TRBJ2-3; D perhaps matches TRBD1 (6 bases). The CDR3 has 12 residues. Germline CDR1 and CDR2: MNHEY and SVGEGT. The DNA read from the CDR3 is TGTGCCAGCAGTCCCAACAGGGTCCCG. It is translated as CASSPNRVP. The full CDR3 sequence reads CASSPNRVPQYF.

This clone was seen ten or more times. The CDR3 goes on 3 residues after the read ends, and that part is filled in from the germline J gene. This chain links TRBV29-1 with TRBJ1-1; 9 bases fit TRBD1. Per the germline V gene, CDR1 is SQVTM and CDR2 is ANQGSEA. CDR3 length: 13 residues. The V and J ends lost 2 bases and 4 bases, in that order; junction bases with no gene match: 2. The CDR3 reads CSVELDRGTEAFF. CDR3 DNA (partial): TGCAGCGTTGAATTGGACAGGGGCACTGAA.

Of note for this clone: The CDR3 extends 3 residues past the end of the read, so its final part is completed from the germline J gene. The chain employs TRBV19 and TRBJ2-1; 7 bases fit TRBD2. J lost 8 bases, V lost 2 bases, and 18 bases had no gene match. Looked up from germline, CDR1 is LNHDA and CDR2 is SQIVND (reference sequence). The CDR3 length is 18 residues. The CDR3 is CASSIFFLAGEIEDEQFF. The CDR3 bases that were read are TGTGCCAGTAGTATATTTTTTTTGGCGGGAGAGATCGAAGATGAG.

The DNA read from the CDR3 is TGTGCCAGCAGCCCGAATCCCGGGACTCACTACAATGAG. Translated, it gives CASSPNPGTHYNE. The entire CDR3 reads CASSPNPGTHYNEQFF. This sequence joins TRBV7-8 and TRBJ2-1; a possible D gene is TRBD2 (6 bases). The missing CDR3 end, 3 residues past where the read stops, is filled in from the germline J gene. V dropped 5 bases and J dropped 3 bases, with 17 bases sitting between them. The CDR3 runs 16 residues. The germline CDR1 and CDR2 sequences are SGHVS and FQNEAQ.

Note on this clone: The sequenced fragment ends 3 residues before the CDR3 boundary, so the rest is inferred from the germline J gene. This chain links TRBV7-6 with TRBJ2-3; 11 nucleotides agree with TRBD2. CDR3 length: 15 residues. With V trimmed by 5 bases and J by 3 bases, 4 bases remained unmatched. Germline V gives CDR1 SGHVS, CDR2 FNYEAQ. The part of the CDR3 DNA that was read is TGTGCCAGCAGCGCAACTAGCGGGAGTACAGATACG. This gives the protein CASSATSGSTDT. The full CDR3 protein is CASSATSGSTDTQYF.

For this clone: From the germline J gene comes the end of the CDR3, since the read stops 3 residues before it. This chain links TRBV6-2 or TRBV6-3 with TRBJ2-7; weak D call: TRBD2 (6 bases). V was cut by 6 bases and J by 0 bases, with 9 bases left in between. CDR3 length: 13 residues. CDR1 and CDR2 (germline): MNHEY, SVGEGT. The DNA read from the CDR3 is TGTGCCAGCAGAAGGACTAACTCCTACGAG. It codes for CASRRTNSYE. The whole CDR3 reads CASRRTNSYEQYF.

Only a few counts were recorded for this clone. Coverage ceases 3 residues before the CDR3 finishes, and the germline J gene fills in the end. This rearrangement joins TRBV7-8 to TRBJ2-2, with TRBD2 matching over 9 bases. V was pared by 1 base and J by 4 bases, with 4 bases of the junction left unmatched. CDR1 is SGHVS, CDR2 FQNEAQ, per germline. The CDR3 has 16 amino acids. The sequenced CDR3 bases are TGTGCCAGCAGCTTAGGACTAGCGGTGATCACCGGGGAG. Its protein product is CASSLGLAVITGE. The full CDR3 reads CASSLGLAVITGELFF.

This clone rates as medium-sized (0.01 to 0.1%). The read stops 3 residues short of the end of the CDR3; the missing end is completed from the germline J gene. J is TRBJ2-3 and V is TRBV7-3; 9 bases are shared with TRBD2. The CDR3 is 16 amino acids. Trimming at V came to 2 bases and at J to 1 base, leaving 4 bases not matched to a gene. Germline-derived CDR1 and CDR2 are SGHTA and FQGTGA. The CDR3 loop reads CASSLVASGGTDTQYF. The CDR3 DNA, read in part, is TGTGCCAGCAGCTTAGTCGCTAGCGGGGGCACAGATACG.

The CDR3 spells CASSPQGDGYTF. Partial CDR3 DNA: TGTGCCAGCTCACCGCAGGGGGATGGC. The chain has TRBV18 and TRBJ1-2; TRBD1 matches at 7 bases. The read comes to an end 3 residues before the CDR3 does, leaving the germline J gene to fill in the end. The CDR3 sequence is 12 residues long. The V and J ends lost 3 bases and 6 bases, in that order; junction bases with no gene match: 1. CDR1 KGHSH and CDR2 LQKENI come from the germline V gene.

Comment on this clone: With the read ending 3 residues before the CDR3 end, the germline J gene is used to fill in that end. The genes are TRBV18 and TRBJ1-4, with 9 bases that match TRBD1. The CDR3 runs 13 residues. The V segment lost 5 bases and the J segment 7 bases; nucleotides outside the gene matches: 2. Germline loops: CDR1 KGHSH, CDR2 LQKENI. CDR3 protein: CASSGDRAEKLFF. CDR3 DNA (partial): TGTGCCAGCTCAGGGGACAGGGCTGAAAAA.

A few counts support this clone. The read is 3 residues too short to cover the CDR3 end, so that end is filled in from the germline J gene. The chain couples TRBV7-6 to TRBJ1-1; a possible D gene is TRBD1 (6 bases). The V end was cut by 5 bases, the J end by 0 bases, with 10 bases between. The CDR3 length is 14 residues. Germline values: CDR1 SGHVS, CDR2 FNYEAQ. CDR3 DNA, as far as it was read: TGTGCCAGCAGCCGGGGACATATGAACACTGAA. Its protein is CASSRGHMNTE. Given in full, the CDR3 is CASSRGHMNTEAFF. Variable domain in full (rest from reference TRBV7-6 and TRBJ1-1): GAGVSQSPRYKVTKRGQDVALRCDPISGHVSLYWYRQALGQGPEFLTYFNYEAQQDKSGLPNDRFSAERPEGSISTLTIQRTEQRDSAMYRCASSRGHMNTEAFFGQGTRLTVV.